This T cell receptor (beta chain) derives from a study of T cells in Graves' hyperthyroidism and ophthalmopathy. This clonotype was counted at least ten times. Germline V lookup: CDR1 SEHNR, CDR2 FQNEAQ (reference sequence). V was trimmed by 4 bases and J by 1 base, leaving 13 bases between them. The CDR3 sequence is 15 residues long. The TCR beta CDR3 regions underwent amplification using RNA transcripts as the source. First-round RT-PCR of the TCR CDR3 relied on the HTBI primer set. MiXCR was run by TCRdb on the multiplex PCR reads, yielding one entry per CDR3 protein. The table shows some 650,000 distinct CDR3 sequences, with 16% occurring only once.

The sample consisted of blood. The chain joins TRBV7-9 to TRBJ1-1; D not certain. The TCR originated in a woman aged 40 to 55 with Graves' ophthalmopathy. The CDR3 region is CASSWTDLPNTEAFF. DNA for the CDR3: TGTGCCAGCAGCTGGACGGATCTACCGAACACTGAAGCTTTCTTT.